These 15 T cell receptor beta chains came from one sample sequenced in a study of blood T cell repertoires in COVID-19. The repertoire was sequenced with immunoSEQ multiplex PCR; TCRdb's copy has only in-frame clones and lacks some. The sample holds around 200,000 clones; 84% are singletons and the top ten take approximately 3%. The specimen was PBMCs or T cells enriched from blood (not recorded which). These receptors were taken from a woman aged 25 to 39 who had recovered from COVID-19.

The chain combines TRBV12-3 or TRBV12-4 with TRBJ2-5; 8 nucleotides align to TRBD2. Germline trimming cut 5 bases from V and 5 bases from J; bases unmatched to any gene: 4. CDR3 size: 13 residues. The CDR3 loop reads CASSNSGTETQYF. CDR3 coding DNA: TGTGCCAGCAGTAATAGCGGGACGGAGACCCAGTACTTC.

J is TRBJ2-1 and V is TRBV5-4, with D unresolved. Deletions cut 1 base from V and 12 bases from J, with 17 bases between. The CDR3 has 14 amino acids. The germline V gene encodes CDR1 SGHNT and CDR2 YYREEE (reference sequence). The CDR3 here is CASSLITADVGQFF. CDR3 nucleotide sequence: TGTGCCAGCAGCTTGATAACAGCTGACGTTGGGCAGTTCTTC.

This clone appeared once. This rearrangement joins TRBV19 to TRBJ2-2, with TRBD2 identical over 7 bases. The V gene's germline CDR1 is LNHDA and CDR2 SQIVND (reference sequence). The CDR3 sequence is 17 residues long. Trimming took 1 base from V and 6 from J; bases not matched to a gene: 11. This CDR3 is CASSIAPGTTFSGELFF. The CDR3 nucleotides read TGTGCCAGTAGTATAGCACCCGGGACTACCTTTTCCGGGGAGCTGTTTTTT.

The V call is TRBV9, the J call TRBJ1-4, with TRBD1 matching 8 bases. Germline V gene data show CDR1 as SGDLS and CDR2 as YYNGEE. CDR3 length equals 15 residues. V dropped 0 bases and J dropped 7; count of bases not matched to a gene: 5. CDR3 in DNA: TGTGCCAGCAGCGTAGGCGACAGGGGATCTGAAAAACTGTTTTTT. It translates to CASSVGDRGSEKLFF.

This chain connects TRBV6-5 to TRBJ2-3; tentatively, D is TRBD1 (8 bases). Trimming left V 5 bases short and J 5 bases short, with 14 bases between. The CDR3 consists of 14 residues. CDR1 and CDR2 from the germline V gene are MNHEY and SVGAGI. The CDR3 coding sequence is TGTGCCAGCAGTCCACAGGGGGGGGGAGATACGCAGTATTTT. Translation gives CASSPQGGGDTQYF.

This clone came up many times. The chain links TRBV11-2 to TRBJ1-5; D call uncertain. Trimming removed 5 bases at V and 0 bases at J, with 11 bases between. Looked up from germline, CDR1 is SGHAT and CDR2 is FQNNGV. The CDR3 loop spans 15 amino acids. CDR3 in DNA: TGTGCCAGCAGCCCAGACTTCGGTAGCAATCAGCCCCAGCATTTT. This codes for CASSPDFGSNQPQHF. The full variable domain, with the rest looked up from reference TRBV11-2 and TRBJ1-5, is EAGVAQSPRYKIIEKRQSVAFWCNPISGHATLYWYQQILGQGPKLLIQFQNNGVVDDSQLPKDRFSAERLKGVDSTLKIQPAKLEDSAVYLCASSPDFGSNQPQHFGDGTRLSIL.

This clone was found a few times. V is TRBV6-5 and J is TRBJ1-2, with a possible D match to TRBD1 (6 bases). Germline loops: CDR1 MNHEY, CDR2 SVGAGI. CDR3 length: 14 residues. V shed 6 bases and J shed 8 bases, with 19 bases lying between them. The CDR3 DNA sequence: TGTGCCAGCAGGAGGGACACAAACCTCAGGGGCTACACCTTC. Translation: CASRRDTNLRGYTF.

The chain is built from TRBV7-8 and TRBJ1-6; D possibly corresponds to TRBD1 (6 bases). CDR1 is SGHVS, CDR2 FQNEAQ, per germline. The V and J ends lost 0 bases and 10 bases respectively, with 16 bases between them. The CDR3 runs to 16 residues. The CDR3 reads CASSLAPPGRGSPLHF. As DNA, the CDR3 is TGTGCCAGCAGCTTAGCCCCCCCGGGCAGGGGATCACCCCTCCACTTT.

This clone was detected only once. The chain uses TRBV7-9 and TRBJ1-4; possible D gene TRBD1, 5 bases. This CDR3 is 13 amino acids long. Trimming took off 3 bases at V and 8 bases at J, with 10 bases between the two ends. Looked up from germline, CDR1 is SEHNR and CDR2 is FQNEAQ (reference sequence). This chain's CDR3 is CASSFAGPEKLFF. As DNA, the CDR3 is TGTGCCAGCAGCTTTGCGGGACCCGAAAAACTGTTTTTT. The whole variable domain, filled in from reference TRBV7-9 and TRBJ1-4, reads DTGVSQNPRHKITKRGQNVTFRCDPISEHNRLYWYRQTLGQGPEFLTYFQNEAQLEKSRLLSDRFSAERPKGSFSTLEIQRTEQGDSAMYLCASSFAGPEKLFFGSGTQLSVL.

The rearrangement uses TRBV7-6 and TRBJ1-2, with unresolved D. This CDR3 spans 12 amino acids. Germline CDR1 reads SGHVS; CDR2 reads FNYEAQ. Between the trimmed V and J ends, which lost 1 base and 8 bases, there was a span of 8 bases. Written as DNA, the CDR3 is TGTGCCAGCAGCTTAGGCGGTTACGGCTACACCTTC. Translation gives CASSLGGYGYTF.

The chain couples TRBV5-1 to TRBJ2-1; 11 bases agree with TRBD1. The V segment lost 3 bases and the J segment 7 bases; nucleotides outside the gene matches: 6. The germline V gene encodes CDR1 SGHRS and CDR2 YFSETQ. CDR3 length: 15 amino acids. CDR3 sequence: CASSSQGQGVNEQFF. The CDR3 region has the DNA TGCGCCAGCAGCTCCCAGGGACAGGGGGTAAATGAGCAGTTCTTC.

The chain links TRBV5-1 to TRBJ1-4, with TRBD1 as a possible D gene (6 bases). CDR3 length: 17 residues. Germline CDR1 and CDR2: SGHRS and YFSETQ. V was cut by 0 bases and J by 0 bases, with 12 bases left in between. CDR3 in DNA: TGCGCCAGCAGCTTGGCTACAGGGATTACAACTAATGAAAAACTGTTTTTT. This sequence encodes CASSLATGITTNEKLFF. Combining the CDR3 with reference TRBV5-1 and TRBJ1-4 gives the whole variable domain KAGVTQTPRYLIKTRGQQVTLSCSPISGHRSVSWYQQTPGQGLQFLFEYFSETQRNKGNFPGRFSGRQFSNSRSEMNVSTLELGDSALYLCASSLATGITTNEKLFFGSGTQLSVL.

The V call is TRBV27, the J call TRBJ2-1; 7 positions agree with TRBD2. Germline CDR1 is MNHEY and CDR2 is SMNVEV (reference sequence). The V gene end was trimmed by 0 bases and the J gene end by 3 bases; junction bases not matched to a gene: 8. The CDR3 is 17 residues long. As DNA, the CDR3 is TGTGCCAGCAGTTTATCGGCCCTTGGGGGGGACTACAATGAGCAGTTCTTC. Translated: CASSLSALGGDYNEQFF.

V usage is TRBV2 and J usage is TRBJ1-2; 9 nucleotides agree with TRBD1. V lost 7 bases, J lost 4 bases, and 10 bases stayed unmatched. The CDR3 has 15 residues. Germline assignment: CDR1 SNHLY and CDR2 FYNNEI. CDR3 DNA: TGTGCCAGCATCCCAGGGACAGGGCCGATCTATGGCTACACCTTC. Encoded protein: CASIPGTGPIYGYTF. The full variable domain, in which reference TRBV2 and TRBJ1-2 provide the parts outside the CDR3, is EPEVTQTPSHQVTQMGQEVILRCVPISNHLYFYWYRQILGQKVEFLVSFYNNEISEKSEIFDDQFSVERPDGSNFTLKIRSTKLEDSAMYFCASIPGTGPIYGYTFGSGTRLTVV.

This clone showed up just a few times. The chain couples TRBV6-1 to TRBJ2-7, with a tentative D call TRBD1 (6 bases). The germline V gene has CDR1 MNHNS and CDR2 SASEGT. The CDR3 totals 15 residues. The V and J ends lost 2 bases and 2 bases respectively, with 13 bases between them. CDR3 protein: CASSEPGGGAYEQYV. The CDR3 coding sequence is TGTGCCAGCAGTGAACCCGGTGGGGGCGCCTACGAGCAGTACGTC.